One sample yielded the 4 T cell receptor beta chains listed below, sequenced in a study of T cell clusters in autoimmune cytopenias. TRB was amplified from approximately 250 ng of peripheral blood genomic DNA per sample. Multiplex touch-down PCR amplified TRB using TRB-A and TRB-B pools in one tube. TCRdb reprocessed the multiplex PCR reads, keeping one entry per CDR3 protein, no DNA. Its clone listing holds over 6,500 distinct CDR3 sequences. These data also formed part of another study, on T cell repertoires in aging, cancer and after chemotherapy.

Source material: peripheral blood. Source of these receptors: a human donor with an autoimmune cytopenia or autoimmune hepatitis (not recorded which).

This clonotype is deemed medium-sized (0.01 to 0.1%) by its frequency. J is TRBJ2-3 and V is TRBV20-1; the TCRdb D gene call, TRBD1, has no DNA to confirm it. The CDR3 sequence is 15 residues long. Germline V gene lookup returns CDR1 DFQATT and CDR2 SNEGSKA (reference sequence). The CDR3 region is CSARVGSQYTDTQYF.

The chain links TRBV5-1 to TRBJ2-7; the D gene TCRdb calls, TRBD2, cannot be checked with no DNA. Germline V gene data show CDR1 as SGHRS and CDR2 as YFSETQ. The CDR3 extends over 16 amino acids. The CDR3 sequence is CASSLVAADGFYEQYF.

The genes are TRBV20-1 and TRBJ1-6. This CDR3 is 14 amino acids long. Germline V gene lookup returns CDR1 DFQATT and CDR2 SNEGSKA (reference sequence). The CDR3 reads CSAREGIANSPLHF.

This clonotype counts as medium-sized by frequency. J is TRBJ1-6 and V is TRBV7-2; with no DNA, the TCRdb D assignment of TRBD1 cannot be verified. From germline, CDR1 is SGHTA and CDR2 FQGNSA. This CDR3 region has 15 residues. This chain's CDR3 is CASSLARQGNSPLHF.